The 25 T cell receptor beta chains below come from one sample, sequenced in a study of cytomegalovirus exposure and HLA in healthy donors (dated by TCRdb to the late 2010s). The library relied on the immunoSEQ multiplex PCR assay. Not all clones reach the TCRdb copy of this immuneACCESS table, which keeps in-frame sequences only. Checked studies attribute under half of the gap to unresolved V genes and leave the rest unexplained. The sample table contains roughly 180,000 clones; only one count was recorded for approximately 89% of them. 6% to 8.5% of the sample is in the top ten clones. The sample consisted of PBMCs. These receptors were collected from a man in his thirties or forties in good health and CMV-seropositive.

V usage is TRBV7-3 and J usage is TRBJ2-1, with 9 bases fitting TRBD1. Trimming cost V 4 bases and J 7 bases; bases outside gene matches: 5. Germline-derived CDR1 and CDR2 are SGHTA and FQGTGA. This CDR3 is built from 14 residues. In DNA form, the CDR3 reads TGTGCCAGCAGCTCCGGGACAGGGCGAAATGAGCAGTTCTTC. Amino acids: CASSSGTGRNEQFF.

V and J are TRBV11-2 and TRBJ1-4; TRBD1 might be the D (5 bases). CDR3 length: 14 amino acids. The germline gives CDR1 SGHAT, CDR2 FQNNGV. V lost 5 bases to trimming and J lost 10 bases, with 17 bases between them. CDR3 nucleotide sequence: TGTGCCAGCAGCCCCCAGGGAGCCGTGGGAAAACTGTTTTTT. As protein: CASSPQGAVGKLFF. The full variable domain, rest sourced from reference TRBV11-2 and TRBJ1-4, is EAGVAQSPRYKIIEKRQSVAFWCNPISGHATLYWYQQILGQGPKLLIQFQNNGVVDDSQLPKDRFSAERLKGVDSTLKIQPAKLEDSAVYLCASSPQGAVGKLFFGSGTQLSVL.

The gene calls are TRBV9 and TRBJ2-2, with D unresolved. The CDR3 extends over 12 amino acids. Germline CDR1 reads SGDLS; CDR2 reads YYNGEE. V lost 1 base, J lost 7 bases, and 5 bases lay in between. Here the CDR3 reads CASSVWGGELFF. As DNA, the CDR3 is TGTGCCAGCAGCGTATGGGGCGGGGAGCTGTTTTTT. The variable domain in full, completed from reference TRBV9 and TRBJ2-2, reads DSGVTQTPKHLITATGQRVTLRCSPRSGDLSVYWYQQSLDQGLQFLIQYYNGEERAKGNILERFSAQQFPDLHSELNLSSLELGDSALYFCASSVWGGELFFGEGSRLTVL.

The rearrangement joins TRBV7-2 to TRBJ1-3; possibly TRBD1 for D (5 bases). The CDR3 has 16 amino acids. CDR1 and CDR2 (germline): SGHTA, FQGNSA. V gave up 1 base and J gave up 0 bases, with 10 bases separating them. The CDR3 spells CASSLVGTDSGNTIYF. The DNA of the CDR3 is TGTGCCAGCAGCTTAGTCGGGACGGACTCTGGAAACACCATATATTTT.

The chain links TRBV25-1 to TRBJ2-7; D perhaps matches TRBD1 (6 bases). Germline V gene sequence: CDR1 MGHDK, CDR2 SYGVNS. CDR3 size: 14 residues. Trimming took 1 base from V and 3 from J, leaving 10 bases between them. The CDR3, as DNA: TGTGCCAGCAGTGAATGGGGGCAGTTCTACGAGCAGTACTTC. Its translation is CASSEWGQFYEQYF.

The J gene is TRBJ1-1, the V gene TRBV18, with D maybe TRBD1 (6 bases). Trimming pared 1 base from V and 1 base from J, leaving 7 bases between. Germline CDR1 KGHSH, CDR2 LQKENI. The length of the CDR3 is 14 residues. The CDR3 spells CASSPRQENTEAFF. The CDR3 DNA reads as TGTGCCAGCTCACCACGACAGGAGAACACTGAAGCTTTCTTT. The entire variable domain, with the rest obtained from reference TRBV18 and TRBJ1-1, is as follows: NAGVMQNPRHLVRRRGQEARLRCSPMKGHSHVYWYRQLPEEGLKFMVYLQKENIIDESGMPKERFSAEFPKEGPSILRIQQVVRGDSAAYFCASSPRQENTEAFFGQGTRLTVV.

The CDR3 region has the DNA TGTGCCAGCAGTTACTCTGGACCCCTCGGGACCCAGTACTTC. Amino acids: CASSYSGPLGTQYF. The gene calls are TRBV6-5 and TRBJ2-5, with D unresolved. Trimming cost V 0 bases and J 7 bases, with 12 bases left between them. The CDR3 totals 14 residues. From germline, CDR1 is MNHEY and CDR2 SVGAGI.

This clone has ten or more counts. V usage is TRBV19 and J usage is TRBJ1-3; 7 bases map to TRBD1. Per germline, CDR1 LNHDA and CDR2 SQIVND (reference sequence). CDR3 length: 14 residues. Germline trimming cut 5 bases from V and 2 bases from J; bases unmatched to any gene: 3. CDR3 protein: CASSSGQPGNTIYF. The CDR3 DNA follows: TGTGCCAGTAGTTCGGGACAGCCTGGAAACACCATATATTTT.

The chain joins TRBV5-5 to TRBJ1-1, with D unresolved. The V end lost 0 bases, the J end lost 6 bases, and 9 bases lay between the germline ends. Germline values: CDR1 SGHKS, CDR2 YYEKEE (reference sequence). The CDR3 loop spans 13 amino acids. The CDR3 region is CASSLESTAEAFF. The CDR3 nucleotides read TGTGCCAGCAGCTTGGAGTCCACGGCTGAAGCTTTCTTT.

This chain uses TRBV21-1 with TRBJ1-4; the listed D gene, TRBD1, was not tested against the DNA. TRBV21-1 constitutes a pseudogene. CDR3 length: 16 amino acids. Written as DNA, the CDR3 is TGTGCCAGCAGCCAAGGTAAGGGACAGGTGGATGAAAAACTGTTTTTT. Translating gives CASSQGKGQVDEKLFF.

This chain links TRBV11-2 with TRBJ2-7, with a tentative D call TRBD1 (6 bases). There are 15 residues in the CDR3. V lost 5 bases to trimming and J lost 4 bases, with 18 bases between them. Per germline, CDR1 SGHAT and CDR2 FQNNGV. CDR3 bases: TGTGCCAGCAGCCTCGGGGCAGGGGAGTTGTACGAGCAGTACTTC. Translating gives CASSLGAGELYEQYF. The full variable domain, rest sourced from reference TRBV11-2 and TRBJ2-7, is EAGVAQSPRYKIIEKRQSVAFWCNPISGHATLYWYQQILGQGPKLLIQFQNNGVVDDSQLPKDRFSAERLKGVDSTLKIQPAKLEDSAVYLCASSLGAGELYEQYFGPGTRLTVT.

The chain links TRBV30 to TRBJ1-2; unclear D gene. The CDR3 covers 13 residues. Trimming took off 5 bases at V and 8 bases at J, with 18 bases between the two ends. The germline gives CDR1 GTSNPN, CDR2 SVGIG (reference sequence). The CDR3 is CAWGPTLVRGYTF. CDR3 DNA sequence: TGTGCCTGGGGACCAACTTTGGTTCGCGGCTACACCTTC.

Here the CDR3 reads CASSLLIQPNSPLHF. The DNA of the CDR3 is TGTGCCAGCAGTCTGCTAATTCAGCCAAATTCACCCCTCCACTTT. J is TRBJ1-6 and V is TRBV27; D call uncertain. The germline V and J ends were trimmed by 5 bases and 7 bases, with 15 bases remaining between them. CDR1 is MNHEY and CDR2 is SMNVEV in the germline V gene (reference sequence). There are 15 residues in the CDR3.

V and J are TRBV5-6 and TRBJ2-5; maybe TRBD2 (5 bases). Looked up from germline, CDR1 is SGHDT and CDR2 is YYEEEE. This CDR3 has 16 amino acids. Trimming left V 1 base short and J 0 bases short, with 13 bases between. DNA of the CDR3: TGTGCCAGCAGCTTGAGTGGCGGGTCGTACCAAGAGACCCAGTACTTC. Encoded protein: CASSLSGGSYQETQYF.

The V and J genes are TRBV28 and TRBJ1-5; the D is unclear. The V end was cut by 6 bases, the J end by 2 bases, with 11 bases between. Germline V gives CDR1 MDHEN, CDR2 SYDVKM. The CDR3 extends over 14 amino acids. The CDR3, as DNA: TGTGCCAGCAGCGTGGGGATGGGCAATCAGCCCCAGCATTTT. Translating gives CASSVGMGNQPQHF.

The chain joins TRBV5-4 to TRBJ2-1, with 7 bases aligning to TRBD2. Trimming removed 6 bases from V and 5 bases from J; junction bases left unmatched: 5. Per the germline V gene, CDR1 is SGHNT and CDR2 is YYREEE (reference sequence). The CDR3 length is 13 residues. The CDR3, as DNA: TGTGCCAGCAAAGCGGGGACCAACAATGAGCAGTTCTTC. The encoded protein is CASKAGTNNEQFF.

The rearrangement links TRBV29-1 to TRBJ1-4, with a possible D match to TRBD1 (6 bases). The CDR3 is made up of 13 amino acids. Germline values: CDR1 SQVTM, CDR2 ANQGSEA. Between the trimmed V and J ends, which lost 1 base and 8 bases, there was a span of 11 bases. This CDR3 is CSVEGDKREKLFF. The CDR3, as DNA: TGCAGCGTTGAAGGGGACAAACGGGAAAAACTGTTTTTT. The whole variable domain, filled in from reference TRBV29-1 and TRBJ1-4, reads SAVISQKPSRDICQRGTSLTIQCQVDSQVTMMFWYRQQPGQSLTLIATANQGSEATYESGFVIDKFPISRPNLTFSTLTVSNMSPEDSSIYLCSVEGDKREKLFFGSGTQLSVL.

J is TRBJ2-4 and V is TRBV7-9, with D tentatively TRBD2 (5 bases). The CDR3 contains 16 residues. Germline values: CDR1 SEHNR, CDR2 FQNEAQ (reference sequence). Trimming stripped 1 base from V and 8 bases from J, with 18 bases between. CDR3 sequence (DNA): TGTGCCAGCAGCTTAGTGCGGGCTATGGGGTCGGACATTCAGTACTTC. Its translation is CASSLVRAMGSDIQYF. The whole variable domain, filled in from reference TRBV7-9 and TRBJ2-4, reads DTGVSQNPRHKITKRGQNVTFRCDPISEHNRLYWYRQTLGQGPEFLTYFQNEAQLEKSRLLSDRFSAERPKGSFSTLEIQRTEQGDSAMYLCASSLVRAMGSDIQYFGAGTRLSVL.

The rearrangement joins TRBV2 to TRBJ1-5; TRBD1 is a possible D gene (5 bases). V lost 8 bases, J lost 6 bases, and 17 bases lay in between. Per the germline V gene, CDR1 is SNHLY and CDR2 is FYNNEI. This CDR3 contains 14 residues. The CDR3 sequence: CASGRGGGSQPQHF. The CDR3 region has the DNA TGTGCCAGCGGCCGGGGTGGGGGAAGTCAGCCCCAGCATTTT.

The chain combines TRBV7-9 with TRBJ2-7; D is undetermined. Germline CDR1 is SEHNR and CDR2 is FQNEAQ (reference sequence). The CDR3 length is 13 residues. V was cut by 5 bases and J by 3 bases, with 11 bases left in between. CDR3 bases: TGTGCCAGCAGCACGGACCCCTTCTACGAGCAGTACTTC. Residues: CASSTDPFYEQYF.

The chain uses TRBV5-4 and TRBJ2-7; a possible D gene is TRBD2 (5 bases). This CDR3 contains 13 residues. V lost 1 base and J 5 bases, leaving 10 bases between the germline ends. Per the germline V gene, CDR1 is SGHNT and CDR2 is YYREEE (reference sequence). The CDR3 region is CASSLSLADEQYF. In nucleotides, the CDR3 is TGTGCCAGCAGCTTGAGTCTAGCTGACGAGCAGTACTTC.

This clone turned up a few times. V and J are TRBV5-1 and TRBJ2-1; TRBD2 is a possible D gene (6 bases). The CDR3 contains 15 residues. Trimming removed 5 bases at V and 5 bases at J, with 17 bases between. The germline CDR1 and CDR2 sequences are SGHRS and YFSETQ. DNA for the CDR3: TGCGCCAGCAGGCGGAGGGCCTGGGGGGACAATGAGCAGTTCTTC. This gives the protein CASRRRAWGDNEQFF.

Worth noting for this clone: In the same sample, other DNA sequences code for this CDR3. V usage is TRBV9 and J usage is TRBJ2-1; D may correspond to TRBD1 or TRBD2 (6 bases each). CDR1 is SGDLS and CDR2 is YYNGEE in the germline V gene. Trimming removed 0 bases from V and 4 bases from J, with 14 bases in between. The CDR3 totals 16 residues. The CDR3 DNA reads TGTGCCAGCAGCGTAGTCCCGGGGGCACCTTACAATGAGCAGTTCTTC. This gives the protein CASSVVPGAPYNEQFF.

The gene calls are TRBV5-1 and TRBJ1-1; no definite D call. Between the trimmed V and J ends, which lost 1 base and 4 bases, there was a span of 8 bases. Germline CDR1 SGHRS, CDR2 YFSETQ. The CDR3 has 13 residues. The CDR3 DNA follows: TGCGCCAGCAGCTTGACAGATTTCACTGAAGCTTTCTTT. Translating gives CASSLTDFTEAFF.

The chain combines TRBV2 with TRBJ2-1, with a possible D match to TRBD2 (7 bases). The germline V gene encodes CDR1 SNHLY and CDR2 FYNNEI. The CDR3 consists of 13 residues. The V end lost 8 bases, the J end lost 8 bases, and 16 bases lay between the germline ends. DNA for the CDR3: TGTGCCAGCTGGGGGGGGCCGGGTTATGAGCAGTTCTTC. Translated: CASWGGPGYEQFF.